These 19 T cell receptor beta chains came from one sample sequenced in a study of glioma-infiltrating T cells. The iRepertoire nested amplicon-rescue multiplex PCR amplified TCR alpha and beta CDR3s from RNA. TCRdb reprocessed the multiplex PCR reads via MiXCR and lists one record per CDR3 protein. The table includes some 130,000 distinct CDR3 sequences, under 30% detected once. The sequenced sample consisted of glioma tissue, nonneoplastic brain tissue, or PBMCs (not recorded which). Source of these receptors: a human donor with low-grade glioma or glioblastoma, undergoing nonglioma brain surgery, or in good health (not recorded which).

This clonotype was counted at least ten times. V gene TRBV7-2 combines with J gene TRBJ2-7; 7 positions match TRBD2. This CDR3 has 15 amino acids. Germline CDR1 reads SGHTA; CDR2 reads FQGNSA. Germline trimming cut 4 bases from V and 1 base from J; bases unmatched to any gene: 7. The CDR3 region is CASSSRGGGSYEQYV. DNA of the CDR3: TGTGCCAGCAGCTCCCGGGGCGGGGGTTCCTACGAGCAGTACGTC.

This clonotype turned up a few times. This chain connects TRBV7-2 to TRBJ2-1, with D uncertain. Germline V gene sequence: CDR1 SGHTA, CDR2 FQGNSA. This CDR3 has 13 amino acids. V was trimmed by 3 bases and J by 2 bases, leaving 5 bases between them. CDR3: CASSFQAYNEQFF. In DNA, the CDR3 is TGTGCCAGCAGCTTCCAAGCCTACAATGAGCAGTTCTTC.

This clonotype was counted many times. This chain uses TRBV27 with TRBJ2-5; TRBD2 agrees at 7 bases. With 5 bases clipped from V and 10 bases from J, the junction kept 13 bases outside the gene matches. This CDR3 region has 14 residues. Germline CDR1 and CDR2: MNHEY and SMNVEV (reference sequence). CDR3 DNA sequence: TGTGCCAGCAGTCCTTGGGACTACCATAGGGACCAGTACTTC. Protein sequence: CASSPWDYHRDQYF.

This clonotype was found a few times. The genes are TRBV10-3 and TRBJ2-4, with 7 bases matching TRBD1. J lost 9 bases, V lost 7 bases, and 9 bases had no gene match. Germline assignment: CDR1 ENHRY and CDR2 SYGVKD. The CDR3 contains 13 residues. CDR3 residues: CAINPTGSGIQYF. CDR3 DNA sequence: TGTGCCATCAATCCGACAGGGTCCGGCATTCAGTACTTC.

The gene calls are TRBV24-1 and TRBJ2-3, with 12 bases lining up with TRBD2. The CDR3 contains 17 residues. V lost 5 bases and J lost 2; bases outside the gene matches: 7. CDR1 and CDR2 from the germline V gene are KGHDR and SFDVKD. The CDR3 coding sequence is TGTGCCACCAGTGTCCTCACTAGCGGGGGGTCCACAGATACGCAGTATTTT. This codes for CATSVLTSGGSTDTQYF.

The J gene is TRBJ2-1, the V gene TRBV24-1, with TRBD2 matching over 7 bases. The CDR3 consists of 15 residues. V was clipped by 5 bases and J by 4 bases; unmatched bases: 7. Germline loops: CDR1 KGHDR, CDR2 SFDVKD. The CDR3 loop is CATSGGGDAYNEQFF. CDR3 DNA sequence: TGTGCCACCAGTGGGGGAGGGGACGCTTACAATGAGCAGTTCTTC.

This chain links TRBV7-2 with TRBJ1-5, with 9 nucleotides matching TRBD1. CDR3 length equals 15 residues. Germline assignment: CDR1 SGHTA and CDR2 FQGNSA. V lost 1 base, J lost 5 bases, and 3 bases stayed unmatched. The CDR3 nucleotides are TGTGCCAGCAGCTTAGGACAGGGGGTGCATCAGCCCCAGCATTTT. Translating it yields CASSLGQGVHQPQHF. Drawing the rest from reference TRBV7-2 and TRBJ1-5, the complete variable domain is GAGVSQSPSNKVTEKGKDVELRCDPISGHTALYWYRQSLGQGLEFLIYFQGNSAPDKSGLPSDRFSAERTGGSVSTLTIQRTQQEDSAVYLCASSLGQGVHQPQHFGDGTRLSIL.

The V gene is TRBV12-3 or TRBV12-4, the J gene TRBJ1-3; 8 nucleotides agree with TRBD1. CDR3 length: 15 amino acids. V trimming: 6 bases; J trimming: 0 bases; junction bases outside the gene matches: 4. The CDR3 sequence is CASSSGTGSGNTIYF. DNA for the CDR3: TGTGCCAGCAGCTCCGGGACAGGCTCTGGAAACACCATATATTTT.

The CDR3 region has the DNA TGTGCCAGTAGTCCGACAGGTTCAGATACGCAGTATTTT. As protein: CASSPTGSDTQYF. The chain employs TRBV19 and TRBJ2-3, with D perhaps matching TRBD1 (6 bases). This CDR3 is built from 13 residues. Germline V CDR1 and CDR2: LNHDA, SQIVND (reference sequence). The ends were cut back, 5 bases at V and 4 bases at J, with 10 bases in the middle.

A few counts support this clonotype. The rearrangement joins TRBV10-1 to TRBJ2-5, with D unclear. Trimming took 10 bases from V and 0 from J, leaving 15 bases between them. Germline V gives CDR1 WNHNN, CDR2 SYGVQD (reference sequence). The CDR3 is made up of 14 amino acids. For the CDR3, the DNA is TGCGCCATCCCACGACTCAGCAACCAAGAGACCCAGTACTTC. Its protein product is CAIPRLSNQETQYF.

The chain has TRBV19 and TRBJ2-3; D gene unclear. There are 14 residues in the CDR3. V was clipped by 5 bases and J by 0 bases, with 9 bases between them. Germline V gene data show CDR1 as LNHDA and CDR2 as SQIVND (reference sequence). The CDR3 DNA is TGTGCCAGTAGTCCCACGTCTAGCACAGATACGCAGTATTTT. As protein: CASSPTSSTDTQYF.

This clonotype was counted only a few times. A much more abundant neighbour one base away suggests this may be a read error. The V and J genes are TRBV28 and TRBJ1-3; weak D call: TRBD1 (6 bases). The V gene lost 3 bases and the J gene lost 5 bases, with 14 bases spanning the gap. CDR3 size: 15 residues. Germline V gives CDR1 MDHEN, CDR2 SYDVKM. CDR3 protein: CASSFGGQIRNTIYF. In nucleotides, the CDR3 is TGTGCCAGCAGTTTTGGCGGACAGATCAGAAACACCATATATTTT.

This clonotype showed up just a few times. The chain couples TRBV6-1 to TRBJ2-4; 8 nucleotides match TRBD1. The ends lost 5 bases at V and 7 bases at J; junction bases unmatched: 13. This CDR3 comprises 16 residues. CDR1 and CDR2 (germline): MNHNS, SASEGT. Here the CDR3 DNA reads TGTGCCAGCAGTTCCTTTATGGACAGGGCGGGGAACATTCAGTACTTC. This encodes CASSSFMDRAGNIQYF.

This clonotype was counted a few times. The chain combines TRBV20-1 with TRBJ2-4, with D hard to call. The CDR3 spans 14 residues. Trimming took 2 bases from V and 0 from J, leaving 8 bases between them. Germline CDR1 DFQATT, CDR2 SNEGSKA (reference sequence). CDR3 loop: CSARNRLAKNIQYF. In DNA form, the CDR3 reads TGCAGTGCTAGAAATCGTCTAGCCAAAAACATTCAGTACTTC.

Worth noting for this clonotype: This may stem from a read error, because a much larger clone lies one nucleotide away. The chain is built from TRBV6-1 and TRBJ1-1; a weak D match, TRBD1 (6 bases). V lost 5 bases, J lost 2 bases, and 24 bases lay in between. The CDR3 loop spans 18 amino acids. Per germline, CDR1 MNHNS and CDR2 SASEGT. The CDR3 here is CASSTAKGRGITNTEAFF. CDR3 DNA sequence: TGTGCCAGCAGTACAGCTAAGGGCAGGGGAATAACCAACACTGAAGCTTTCTTT.

The CDR3 DNA is TGTGCCAGCAGTCTATCCGAGAACCAAGAGACCCAGTACTTC. Translated: CASSLSENQETQYF. The chain links TRBV12-3 or TRBV12-4 to TRBJ2-5; no definite D call. The CDR3 has 14 amino acids. V was pared by 5 bases and J by 0 bases, with 10 bases between.

This clonotype was seen repeatedly, ten times or more. This chain joins TRBV28 and TRBJ1-2; D gene unclear. V lost 6 bases to trimming and J lost 8 bases, with 7 bases between them. CDR1 is MDHEN and CDR2 is SYDVKM in the germline V gene. The CDR3 runs to 10 residues. This chain's CDR3 is CASRERGYTF. DNA for the CDR3: TGTGCCAGCAGGGAGAGAGGCTACACCTTC.

This chain links TRBV24-1 with TRBJ1-5; TRBD1 matches 9 bases. Germline lookup yields CDR1 KGHDR and CDR2 SFDVKD. This CDR3 spans 17 amino acids. After removal of 4 bases from V and 7 bases from J, the junction contained 13 bases not matched to a gene. CDR3 amino acids: CATSEPDGTGLGQPQHF. DNA of the CDR3: TGTGCCACCAGTGAGCCCGACGGGACAGGGTTAGGGCAGCCCCAGCATTTT.

The J gene is TRBJ1-1, the V gene TRBV12-3 or TRBV12-4, with TRBD1 as a possible D gene (6 bases). The CDR3 totals 15 residues. V lost 3 bases to trimming and J lost 1 base, with 12 bases between them. The CDR3 DNA reads TGTGCCAGCAGTTTTACCGGGACACCGAACACTGAAGCTTTCTTT. This codes for CASSFTGTPNTEAFF.